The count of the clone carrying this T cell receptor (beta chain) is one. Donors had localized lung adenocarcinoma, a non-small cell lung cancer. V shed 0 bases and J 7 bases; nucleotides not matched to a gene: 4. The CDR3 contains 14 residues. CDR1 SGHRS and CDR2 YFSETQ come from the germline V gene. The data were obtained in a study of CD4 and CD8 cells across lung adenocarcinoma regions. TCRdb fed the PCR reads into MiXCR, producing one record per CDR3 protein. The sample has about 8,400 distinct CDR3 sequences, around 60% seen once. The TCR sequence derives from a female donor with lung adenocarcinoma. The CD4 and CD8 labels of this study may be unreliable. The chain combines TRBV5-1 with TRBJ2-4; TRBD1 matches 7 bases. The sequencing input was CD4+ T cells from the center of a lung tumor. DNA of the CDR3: TGCGCCAGCAGCTTGGGAGACAGGGTGAACATTCAGTACTTC. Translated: CASSLGDRVNIQYF.